Each of the 26 T cell receptor beta chains below was sequenced from the same sample in a study of T-cell memory formation after mild COVID-19. TCRdb called the 5' RACE reads again in MiXCR, with one record for every CDR3 protein. The table shows about 340,000 distinct CDR3 sequences, with 13% occurring only once. What was sequenced was PBMCs or a T cell subset sorted from them (not recorded which). These receptors were collected from a man aged 18 to 30 who had mild COVID-19 (a few samples of this study predate the infection). Cell type and time point are not known.

This clonotype was recorded at least ten times. This chain connects TRBV7-9 to TRBJ2-7; TRBD2 is a possible D gene (5 bases). With 5 bases removed from V and 2 bases from J, the gap between germline ends came to 10 bases. The CDR3 consists of 13 residues. Germline V gives CDR1 SEHNR, CDR2 FQNEAQ (reference sequence). The CDR3 coding sequence is TGTGCCAGCAGCGCAGGACTTCCCTACGAGCAGTACTTC. As protein: CASSAGLPYEQYF.

The gene calls are TRBV6-5 and TRBJ2-3; 7 bases fit TRBD2. The length of the CDR3 is 13 residues. CDR1 MNHEY and CDR2 SVGAGI come from the germline V gene. V lost 4 bases to trimming and J lost 5 bases; unmatched junction nucleotides: 3. CDR3 DNA: TGTGCCAGCAGTTCAAGCGGGGAAGATACGCAGTATTTT. Amino acid sequence: CASSSSGEDTQYF.

The chain joins TRBV7-2 to TRBJ2-7; 9 nucleotides agree with TRBD1. Germline V lookup: CDR1 SGHTA, CDR2 FQGNSA. The length of the CDR3 is 14 residues. With V trimmed by 1 base and J by 6 bases, 4 bases remained unmatched. In nucleotides, the CDR3 is TGTGCCAGCAGCTTAGGGGACAGGGTATGCGAGCAGTACGTC. This translates into CASSLGDRVCEQYV.

The rearrangement joins TRBV5-1 to TRBJ1-2, with 8 bases that match TRBD1. The CDR3 spans 16 residues. The V gene end was trimmed by 1 base and the J gene end by 1 base; junction bases not matched to a gene: 6. In germline, CDR1 is SGHRS, CDR2 YFSETQ. The CDR3 sequence: CASSLTTGGFNYGYTF. The CDR3 nucleotides read TGCGCCAGCAGCTTGACAACAGGGGGTTTTAACTATGGCTACACCTTC.

In its sample, this clonotype was seen a few times. The rearrangement uses TRBV29-1 and TRBJ1-1; 7 bases agree with TRBD1. With V trimmed by 6 bases and J by 4 bases, 11 bases remained unmatched. The CDR3 is made up of 14 amino acids. Looked up from germline, CDR1 is SQVTM and CDR2 is ANQGSEA. This CDR3 reads CSVGTDLRGTEAFF. CDR3 in DNA: TGCAGCGTCGGGACAGACCTTCGGGGCACTGAAGCTTTCTTT.

This clonotype has more than one count but fewer than ten. The CDR3 spells CASSSGTSGGSNYEQYF. In DNA form, the CDR3 reads TGTGCCAGCAGCTCGGGGACTAGCGGGGGAAGTAACTACGAGCAGTACTTC. The chain couples TRBV7-2 to TRBJ2-7, with 14 bases lining up with TRBD2. The V and J ends lost 4 bases and 3 bases, in that order; junction bases with no gene match: 8. The CDR3 contains 17 residues. Germline loops: CDR1 SGHTA, CDR2 FQGNSA.

J is TRBJ2-7 and V is TRBV24-1; D gene unclear. Looked up from germline, CDR1 is KGHDR and CDR2 is SFDVKD. With 0 bases removed from V and 13 bases from J, the gap between germline ends came to 9 bases. This CDR3 is 11 amino acids long. CDR3 bases: TGTGCCACCAGTGATTTGCAGGTACTCTACTTC. Its protein product is CATSDLQVLYF.

This clonotype was detected only a few times. This chain connects TRBV28 to TRBJ1-5; D remains unclear. V lost 5 bases, J lost 7 bases, and 9 bases lay in between. Germline V gene sequence: CDR1 MDHEN, CDR2 SYDVKM. The CDR3 extends over 12 amino acids. The DNA of the CDR3 is TGTGCCAGCAGTCCATCGGGGCAGCCCCAGCATTTT. It codes for CASSPSGQPQHF.

This chain links TRBV5-5 with TRBJ2-1, with a possible D match to TRBD1 (5 bases). The germline V gene encodes CDR1 SGHKS and CDR2 YYEKEE (reference sequence). The ends were cut back, 4 bases at V and 7 bases at J, with 27 bases in the middle. The CDR3 is 18 residues long. CDR3 coding DNA: TGTGCCAGCAGCCGGCCCTATACAACAGGAGCCGCTAGTAATGAGCAGTTCTTC. Translating it yields CASSRPYTTGAASNEQFF.

The chain couples TRBV7-2 to TRBJ2-2; D not certain. Germline CDR1 SGHTA, CDR2 FQGNSA. V gave up 9 bases and J gave up 9 bases, with 11 bases separating them. This CDR3 spans 11 amino acids. CDR3 bases: TGTGCCAGAAGCCCAGACCGGGAGCTGTTTTTT. It is translated as CARSPDRELFF.

This clonotype was observed a handful of times. This chain links TRBV6-5 with TRBJ2-7, with D unclear. This CDR3 is built from 14 residues. The germline V gene has CDR1 MNHEY and CDR2 SVGAGI. V lost 5 bases to trimming and J lost 0 bases, with 11 bases between them. CDR3 in DNA: TGTGCCAGCAGTCGCACCATGGGCTCCTACGAGCAGTACGTC. It specifies CASSRTMGSYEQYV.

This clonotype was found many times. This rearrangement joins TRBV29-1 to TRBJ1-1; D is undetermined. The V gene's germline CDR1 is SQVTM and CDR2 ANQGSEA. The CDR3 loop spans 12 amino acids. V was clipped by 5 bases and J by 0 bases, with 7 bases between them. The CDR3 nucleotides read TGCAGCGTTACTGTAATGAACACTGAAGCTTTCTTT. Its translation is CSVTVMNTEAFF.

This clonotype was counted between two and nine times. The rearrangement joins TRBV7-9 to TRBJ2-7, with D maybe TRBD2 (5 bases). The CDR3 runs to 12 residues. Trimming took 4 bases from V and 6 from J, leaving 10 bases between them. Germline V lookup: CDR1 SEHNR, CDR2 FQNEAQ (reference sequence). DNA for the CDR3: TGTGCCAGCAGCTCCGGAGGTAGCGAGCAGTACGTC. Amino acids: CASSSGGSEQYV.

This clonotype was picked up many times. The V call is TRBV10-3, the J call TRBJ2-1, with TRBD2 as a possible D gene (6 bases). The CDR3 is made up of 15 amino acids. Per the germline V gene, CDR1 is ENHRY and CDR2 is SYGVKD. Trimming took 10 bases from V and 0 from J, leaving 16 bases between them. The CDR3 protein is CATIKGLSSYNEQFF. CDR3 DNA: TGTGCCACAATTAAGGGACTCAGCTCCTACAATGAGCAGTTCTTC.

The chain couples TRBV3-1 to TRBJ1-3; 7 nucleotides match TRBD1. V dropped 4 bases and J dropped 4; count of bases not matched to a gene: 4. Germline CDR1 LGHDT, CDR2 YNNKEL (reference sequence). This CDR3 has 14 residues. CDR3 DNA: TGTGCCAGCAGCCGGACAGGTTCCGGAAACACCATATATTTT. Residues: CASSRTGSGNTIYF.

The chain uses TRBV20-1 and TRBJ2-3; 9 positions match TRBD2. This CDR3 is 15 amino acids long. The germline CDR1 and CDR2 sequences are DFQATT and SNEGSKA (reference sequence). Unmatched junction bases numbered 6, after V lost 1 base and J lost 4 bases. DNA for the CDR3: TGCAGTGCTAGAGTGCCTAGCGGGGTCGCAGATACGCAGTATTTT. This sequence encodes CSARVPSGVADTQYF.

This clonotype was recorded once. The chain couples TRBV4-3 to TRBJ1-2; D remains unclear. From germline, CDR1 is LGHNA and CDR2 YSLEER. Trimming shortened V by 1 base and J by 5 bases, and 14 bases separated the two germline ends. The length of the CDR3 is 15 residues. The CDR3 is CASSQAQVSGYGYTF. In DNA, the CDR3 is TGCGCCAGCAGCCAAGCCCAGGTATCCGGGTATGGCTACACCTTC.

The chain combines TRBV30 with TRBJ2-3; no clear D. The germline V gene encodes CDR1 GTSNPN and CDR2 SVGIG (reference sequence). V was pared by 1 base and J by 4 bases, with 9 bases between. The CDR3 is made up of 13 amino acids. The CDR3 DNA reads as TGTGCCTGGAGTGACGGATTTTCAGATACGCAGTATTTT. Amino acids: CAWSDGFSDTQYF.

In its sample, this clonotype was seen many times. The J gene is TRBJ1-2, the V gene TRBV7-9, with D unresolved. The CDR3 runs to 11 residues. The V gene's germline CDR1 is SEHNR and CDR2 FQNEAQ (reference sequence). Between the trimmed V and J ends, which lost 4 bases and 5 bases, there was a span of 5 bases. In DNA, the CDR3 is TGTGCCAGCAGCTCATCTTATGGCTACACCTTC. Translated: CASSSSYGYTF.

This clonotype was detected a few times. This chain connects TRBV7-9 to TRBJ2-7; D not certain. This CDR3 region has 13 residues. Germline values: CDR1 SEHNR, CDR2 FQNEAQ (reference sequence). Between the trimmed V and J ends, which lost 5 bases and 8 bases, there was a span of 16 bases. The CDR3 DNA reads as TGTGCCAGCAGCGCCAGCCAGGCTGCCAAGCAGTACGTC. This codes for CASSASQAAKQYV.

The J gene is TRBJ2-4, the V gene TRBV7-9; 8 bases agree with TRBD1. Germline trimming cut 6 bases from V and 8 bases from J; bases unmatched to any gene: 15. This CDR3 contains 16 residues. The germline V gene encodes CDR1 SEHNR and CDR2 FQNEAQ (reference sequence). CDR3 nucleotides: TGTGCCAGCAGTTTATTCGGACAGGGCCCCGGGGACATTCAGTACTTC. As protein: CASSLFGQGPGDIQYF.

This clonotype turned up a few times. The chain has TRBV5-1 and TRBJ2-5, with 13 positions matching TRBD2. The CDR3 contains 16 residues. Trimming removed 3 bases from V and 2 bases from J; junction bases left unmatched: 4. Germline lookup yields CDR1 SGHRS and CDR2 YFSETQ. The CDR3 region has the DNA TGCGCCAGCAGCTCCCCACTAGCGGGGGGGCAAGAGACCCAGTACTTC. This codes for CASSSPLAGGQETQYF.

In this sample, this clonotype turned up many times. The chain combines TRBV4-3 with TRBJ1-6; TRBD1 might be the D (5 bases). The V end lost 5 bases, the J end lost 10 bases, and 18 bases lay between the germline ends. The CDR3 is 15 amino acids. Germline CDR1 LGHNA, CDR2 YSLEER. The CDR3 loop is CASSENAGSGSPLHF. The CDR3 region has the DNA TGCGCCAGCAGCGAAAACGCAGGGTCGGGATCACCCCTCCACTTT.

This clonotype was seen a handful of times. The V and J genes are TRBV6-5 and TRBJ2-2, with 7 bases aligning to TRBD1. The CDR3 has 14 residues. Germline CDR1 is MNHEY and CDR2 is SVGAGI. The ends lost 6 bases at V and 2 bases at J; junction bases unmatched: 3. This CDR3 reads CASRRDRNTGELFF. Here the CDR3 DNA reads TGTGCCAGCAGACGGGACAGAAACACCGGGGAGCTGTTTTTT.

This clonotype was recorded only once. The rearrangement links TRBV19 to TRBJ2-7; D call uncertain. The germline gives CDR1 LNHDA, CDR2 SQIVND (reference sequence). V was clipped by 1 base and J by 0 bases, with 7 bases between them. The length of the CDR3 is 14 residues. As DNA, the CDR3 is TGTGCCAGTAGTATAGTTTGGAGCTCCTACGAGCAGTACTTC. Protein: CASSIVWSSYEQYF.

There are many counts of this clonotype. The CDR3, as DNA: TGCAGTGCTAGAGTACGGACAGATACGCAGTATTTT. This translates into CSARVRTDTQYF. The chain recombines TRBV20-1 with TRBJ2-3; D is unresolved. Per germline, CDR1 DFQATT and CDR2 SNEGSKA (reference sequence). Trimming took 1 base from V and 3 from J, leaving 5 bases between them. The CDR3 length is 12 residues.